The source of this TCR beta chain is a study of T cells after somatic rescue of genetic block (dated by TCRdb to the early 2020s). In terms of the full investigation: The study assessed how robust, over the long term, a T-cell system was when the system had developed through somatic rescue of a genetic block in T-cell development.

Spanning cysteine to phenylalanine, the CDR3 consists of 13 amino acids. Just the 39-base CDR3 DNA is kept, in frame starting at base 1. A note on this clone: The antigen this receptor binds is unknown. No much larger clonotype is one base removed from it; base qualities were not supplied.

Libraries came from the immunoSEQ multiplex PCR assay. In its TCRdb copy, this immuneACCESS table keeps in-frame sequences only and misses some clones. Where compared with another copy, unresolved V genes explain less than half of these, and the others have no known cause. The sample table records more than 12,000 clones; roughly 70% of these occur just once. The ten largest make up around 30% of the sample. This sequence uses TRBV7-5 and TRBJ1-1. TRBV7-5 is classified as a pseudogene. The TCR originated in a young man. The sample consisted of peripheral blood mononuclear cells (PBMCs). The CDR3 protein is CASITEGNTEAFF. In nucleotide form, the sequence is TGTGCCAGCATAACAGAGGGGAACACTGAAGCTTTCTTT.